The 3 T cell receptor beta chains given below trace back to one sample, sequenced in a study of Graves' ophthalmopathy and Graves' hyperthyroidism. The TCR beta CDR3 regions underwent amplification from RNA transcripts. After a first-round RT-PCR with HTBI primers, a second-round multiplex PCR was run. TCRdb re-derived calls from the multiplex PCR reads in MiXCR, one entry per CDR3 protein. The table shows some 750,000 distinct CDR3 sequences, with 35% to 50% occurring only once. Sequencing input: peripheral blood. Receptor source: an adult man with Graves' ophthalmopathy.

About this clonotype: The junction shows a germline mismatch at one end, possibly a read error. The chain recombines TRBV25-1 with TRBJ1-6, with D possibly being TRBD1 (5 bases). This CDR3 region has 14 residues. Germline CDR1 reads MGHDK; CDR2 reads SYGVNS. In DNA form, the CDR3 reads TGTGACAGCAGCACAGGCTCCTATAATTCACCCCTCCACTTT. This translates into CDSSTGSYNSPLHF.

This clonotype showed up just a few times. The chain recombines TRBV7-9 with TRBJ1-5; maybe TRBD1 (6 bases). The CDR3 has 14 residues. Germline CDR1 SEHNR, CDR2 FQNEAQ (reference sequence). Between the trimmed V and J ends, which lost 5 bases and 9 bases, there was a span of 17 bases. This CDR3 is CASSPQGGYGPQHF. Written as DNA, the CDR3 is TGTGCCAGCAGCCCACAGGGAGGGTATGGGCCCCAGCATTTT.

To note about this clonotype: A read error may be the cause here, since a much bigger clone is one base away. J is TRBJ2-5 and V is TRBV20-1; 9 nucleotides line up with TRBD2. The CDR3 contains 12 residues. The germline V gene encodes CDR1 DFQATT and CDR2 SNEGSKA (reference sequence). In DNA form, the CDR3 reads TGCGGTGCTAGCGGGGTCCAAGAGACCCAGTACTTC. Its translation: CGASGVQETQYF.